Below are 25 T cell receptor beta chains sequenced from a single sample in a study of blood T cell repertoires in COVID-19 (dated by TCRdb to the early 2020s). Libraries were made using the immunoSEQ multiplex PCR assay. The source is immuneACCESS, and TCRdb retained only in-frame sequences with V and J called. Part of the clones is not carried over; for the studies checked, unresolved V genes explain less than half of this, and the remainder is unexplained. The sample profile shows some 42,000 clones; about 90% of them were found once. The top ten hold 8% to 10% of the sample. Sequences were obtained from peripheral blood. The receptors derive from a man aged 45-65 years with active COVID-19.

The rearrangement links TRBV28 to TRBJ1-2; 7 bases are shared with TRBD1. Germline V gene data show CDR1 as MDHEN and CDR2 as SYDVKM. There are 15 residues in the CDR3. The V gene end was trimmed by 4 bases and the J gene end by 3 bases; junction bases not matched to a gene: 8. In DNA form, the CDR3 reads TGTGCCAGCAGTTCACAGGGGCCCTCGGACTATGGCTACACCTTC. Protein product: CASSSQGPSDYGYTF.

The chain couples TRBV2 to TRBJ1-4; perhaps TRBD1 as D (6 bases). The CDR3 sequence is 14 residues long. V lost 5 bases to trimming and J lost 3 bases, with 10 bases between them. Germline CDR1 SNHLY, CDR2 FYNNEI. The CDR3: CASSTGFSNEKLFF. The CDR3 bases are TGTGCCAGCAGTACAGGGTTCTCTAATGAAAAACTGTTTTTT.

This chain links TRBV5-1 with TRBJ1-1, with a possible D match to TRBD1 (6 bases). Per germline, CDR1 SGHRS and CDR2 YFSETQ. Trimming removed 2 bases at V and 5 bases at J, with 19 bases between. The CDR3 spans 16 residues. CDR3 bases: TGCGCCAGCAGCTTCAACGGGGGGCAGGTGGGGACTGAAGCTTTCTTT. It translates to CASSFNGGQVGTEAFF. Filled out from reference TRBV5-1 and TRBJ1-1, the complete variable domain reads KAGVTQTPRYLIKTRGQQVTLSCSPISGHRSVSWYQQTPGQGLQFLFEYFSETQRNKGNFPGRFSGRQFSNSRSEMNVSTLELGDSALYLCASSFNGGQVGTEAFFGQGTRLTVV.

The V and J genes are TRBV19 and TRBJ2-7, with D perhaps matching TRBD2 (5 bases). The germline V gene has CDR1 LNHDA and CDR2 SQIVND (reference sequence). This CDR3 spans 12 amino acids. V lost 8 bases and J lost 0, with 8 bases in between. CDR3 amino acids: CASGAASYEQYF. CDR3 in DNA: TGTGCCAGTGGAGCGGCCTCCTACGAGCAGTACTTC.

For this clone: An end of the junction does not agree with germline; a read error may underlie this. CDR3 nucleotides: TGTGCTAGCAGCCCCCTCCTAGGCAATCAGCCCCAGCATTTT. It codes for CASSPLLGNQPQHF. The chain carries TRBV7-7 and TRBJ1-5; no firm D call. This CDR3 is built from 14 residues. The germline V gene has CDR1 SSHAT and CDR2 FNYEAQ (reference sequence).

This clone was seen a handful of times. Different DNA sequences within this sample yield the same CDR3. The rearrangement links TRBV30 to TRBJ1-6; 7 nucleotides line up with TRBD1. The CDR3 loop spans 14 amino acids. The germline V gene encodes CDR1 GTSNPN and CDR2 SVGIG (reference sequence). The trim removed 1 base at V and 5 bases at J, leaving 2 bases unmatched. This CDR3 is CAWSAGQDNSPLHF. CDR3 in DNA: TGTGCCTGGAGTGCCGGACAGGATAATTCACCCCTCCACTTT.

The genes are TRBV5-4 and TRBJ2-7; 7 bases agree with TRBD1. The germline CDR1 and CDR2 sequences are SGHNT and YYREEE (reference sequence). The CDR3 is made up of 15 amino acids. J gave up 2 bases and V 4 bases, and 9 bases lay outside the gene matches. For the CDR3, the DNA is TGTGCCAGCAGCCCCGACAGGGTGGCTACCTACGAGCAGTACTTC. This translates into CASSPDRVATYEQYF.

This clone was observed once. The chain couples TRBV6-5 to TRBJ2-7; TRBD1 aligns across 8 bases. Trimming cost V 8 bases and J 5 bases; bases outside gene matches: 8. Germline CDR1 is MNHEY and CDR2 is SVGAGI. The CDR3 is 13 amino acids. The CDR3 DNA follows: TGTGCCAGCGGACAGGGCCTTTGGGACGAGCAGTACTTC. Protein: CASGQGLWDEQYF.

V is TRBV10-3 and J is TRBJ2-1; maybe TRBD2 (6 bases). CDR3 length: 16 residues. Germline lookup yields CDR1 ENHRY and CDR2 SYGVKD. Deletions cut 2 bases from V and 1 base from J, with 12 bases between. CDR3 nucleotide sequence: TGTGCCATCAGTGAGGCGGGACGGGGGTCCTACAATGAGCAGTTCTTC. It specifies CAISEAGRGSYNEQFF.

The rearrangement uses TRBV29-1 and TRBJ2-3, with D tentatively TRBD1 (6 bases). The ends were cut back, 3 bases at V and 8 bases at J, with 24 bases in the middle. This CDR3 comprises 16 residues. From germline, CDR1 is SQVTM and CDR2 ANQGSEA. The CDR3 sequence: CSVDGGGPGTRGTQYF. The CDR3 DNA reads TGCAGCGTTGATGGGGGCGGGCCCGGCACTAGGGGTACGCAGTATTTT.

Here the CDR3 DNA reads TGCAGTGCTAGTTTGGGGGGGGCTGGTGAAGCTTTCTTT. Translation: CSASLGGAGEAFF. The chain is built from TRBV20-1 and TRBJ1-1; tentative D call: TRBD1 (6 bases). Trimming cost V 3 bases and J 7 bases, with 15 bases left between them. The length of the CDR3 is 13 residues. CDR1 is DFQATT, CDR2 SNEGSKA, per germline (reference sequence).

The CDR3 reads CASTSRDSTGANVLTF. In nucleotides, the CDR3 is TGTGCCAGTACCAGCCGGGACTCGACTGGGGCCAACGTCCTGACTTTC. This chain uses TRBV19 with TRBJ2-6; D might be TRBD2 (6 bases). The CDR3 sequence is 16 residues long. Trimming cost V 7 bases and J 2 bases, with 15 bases left between them. CDR1 LNHDA and CDR2 SQIVND come from the germline V gene (reference sequence).

The DNA for the CDR3 is TGTGCCAGTAACCCCCTAGCGGAGGAGGGCAATGAGCAGTTCTTC. Residues: CASNPLAEEGNEQFF. V and J are TRBV19 and TRBJ2-1; 7 bases agree with TRBD2. The CDR3 is made up of 15 amino acids. V dropped 7 bases and J dropped 6; count of bases not matched to a gene: 12. The germline CDR1 and CDR2 sequences are LNHDA and SQIVND (reference sequence).

This clone has just one count. The chain joins TRBV3-1 (or the pseudogene TRBV3-2) to TRBJ2-1; D is possibly TRBD2 (6 bases). This CDR3 comprises 16 residues. Germline assignment: CDR1 LGHDT and CDR2 YNNKEL (reference sequence). The germline V and J ends were trimmed by 4 bases and 0 bases, with 13 bases remaining between them. The CDR3: CASSPRGSSSYNEQFF. CDR3 bases: TGTGCCAGCAGCCCGCGGGGTTCAAGCTCCTACAATGAGCAGTTCTTC.

The rearrangement links TRBV5-6 to TRBJ1-2; D remains unclear. V was clipped by 4 bases and J by 7 bases, with 14 bases between them. Germline loops: CDR1 SGHDT, CDR2 YYEEEE. The CDR3 has 13 amino acids. CDR3 in amino acids: CASSPGEGSGYTF. The CDR3 nucleotides read TGTGCCAGCAGCCCTGGGGAGGGAAGTGGCTACACCTTC.

The chain has TRBV11-2 and TRBJ1-3, with a tentative D call TRBD1 (5 bases). The CDR3 loop spans 14 amino acids. CDR1 and CDR2 from the germline V gene are SGHAT and FQNNGV. V was cut by 9 bases and J by 0 bases, with 12 bases left in between. The CDR3 nucleotides are TGTGCCAGTCACAGGTCTGCCTCTGGAAACACCATATATTTT. This codes for CASHRSASGNTIYF.

This clone was counted once. The chain employs TRBV19 and TRBJ1-1; no definite D call. CDR1 LNHDA and CDR2 SQIVND come from the germline V gene (reference sequence). The ends were cut back, 3 bases at V and 4 bases at J, with 9 bases in the middle. The CDR3 covers 13 residues. The CDR3: CASSMAGSTEAFF. The CDR3 coding sequence is TGTGCCAGTAGTATGGCGGGGTCCACTGAAGCTTTCTTT.

The chain is built from TRBV20-1 and TRBJ1-1; tentatively, D is TRBD1 (6 bases). With 3 bases removed from V and 4 bases from J, the gap between germline ends came to 24 bases. The V gene's germline CDR1 is DFQATT and CDR2 SNEGSKA (reference sequence). The CDR3 consists of 17 residues. The CDR3 spells CSASLRVTRGGRTEAFF. The CDR3 DNA is TGCAGTGCTAGTCTTCGGGTGACGAGAGGGGGACGCACTGAAGCTTTCTTT.

In its sample, this clone was seen once. This chain uses TRBV27 with TRBJ2-3; 12 bases agree with TRBD2. This CDR3 contains 17 residues. CDR1 and CDR2 from the germline V gene are MNHEY and SMNVEV (reference sequence). After removal of 4 bases from V and 2 bases from J, the junction contained 7 bases not matched to a gene. The CDR3 loop reads CASSSTGLAGPTDTQYF. The CDR3 DNA reads TGTGCCAGCAGTTCGACCGGACTAGCGGGGCCCACAGATACGCAGTATTTT.

The V gene is TRBV23-1, the J gene TRBJ2-6; D is ambiguous. TRBV23-1 is an ORF, and what it does is uncertain. V was pared by 4 bases and J by 0 bases, with 13 bases between. The CDR3 runs to 17 residues. Here the CDR3 reads CASSPAEAGSGANVLTF. CDR3 in DNA: TGCGCCAGCAGTCCCGCCGAGGCTGGCTCTGGGGCCAACGTCCTGACTTTC.

This chain links TRBV18 with TRBJ1-1; D is perhaps TRBD1 (5 bases). V was pared by 3 bases and J by 1 base, with 12 bases between. This CDR3 is 15 amino acids long. Germline V CDR1 and CDR2: KGHSH, LQKENI. CDR3 DNA: TGTGCCAGCTCACCCCTGACAGATACGAACACTGAAGCTTTCTTT. Its translation is CASSPLTDTNTEAFF.

The chain carries TRBV9 and TRBJ2-1, with 16 bases that match TRBD2. The trim removed 4 bases at V and 9 bases at J, leaving 7 bases unmatched. The CDR3 runs to 16 residues. Germline lookup yields CDR1 SGDLS and CDR2 YYNGEE. CDR3 in amino acids: CASSPGTSGRGSEQFF. The CDR3 DNA reads as TGTGCCAGCAGCCCAGGGACTAGCGGGAGGGGTAGTGAGCAGTTCTTC.

The chain joins TRBV5-1 to TRBJ2-1, with 10 nucleotides matching TRBD2. The CDR3 runs to 16 residues. Germline V gene sequence: CDR1 SGHRS, CDR2 YFSETQ. The J segment lost 3 bases and the V segment lost 4 bases, leaving 7 bases of the junction unmatched. CDR3 DNA: TGCGCCAGCAGCACCGTCCTAGCGGGAGACTACAATGAGCAGTTCTTC. It translates to CASSTVLAGDYNEQFF.

CDR3 sequence reads: CASGKGQGIGEQYF. The CDR3 DNA sequence: TGTGCCAGCGGGAAAGGACAGGGTATTGGCGAGCAGTACTTC. The chain combines TRBV27 with TRBJ2-7, with TRBD1 matching 8 bases. V was pared by 8 bases and J by 6 bases, with 12 bases of the junction left unmatched. There are 14 residues in the CDR3. CDR1 is MNHEY and CDR2 is SMNVEV in the germline V gene (reference sequence).

The count of this clone is one. The chain links TRBV2 to TRBJ2-1; 10 bases agree with TRBD2. J gave up 9 bases and V 4 bases, and 12 bases lay outside the gene matches. The CDR3 length is 16 residues. Per the germline V gene, CDR1 is SNHLY and CDR2 is FYNNEI. DNA of the CDR3: TGTGCCAGCAGTGGAGGGAGCGGGAGGGCCGTGATTGAGCAGTTCTTC. Amino acids: CASSGGSGRAVIEQFF.